One and the same sample provided the 15 T cell receptor beta chains below, sequenced in a study of neoadjuvant anti-PD-1 for oral cavity cancer. Repertoires were generated with immunoSEQ multiplex PCR, while TCRdb's copy carries only in-frame clones and drops some. Altogether around 17,000 clones are present, 55% to 80% being singletons, with the ten largest covering about 3%. The sequencing used PBMCs, collected before nivolumab (anti-PD-1) treatment. These receptors came from a person between 40 and 80 years old with oral cavity squamous cell carcinoma.

This sequence joins TRBV7-3 and TRBJ2-1, with 7 bases matching TRBD1. Trimming removed 5 bases from V and 3 bases from J; junction bases left unmatched: 10. Germline CDR1 reads SGHTA; CDR2 reads FQGTGA. The CDR3 contains 16 residues. In DNA form, the CDR3 reads TGTGCCAGCAGCCCTACGACAGGGTGGGGCTACAATGAGCAGTTCTTC. Translation gives CASSPTTGWGYNEQFF.

The chain links TRBV6-5 to TRBJ2-7, with 7 positions matching TRBD1. In germline, CDR1 is MNHEY, CDR2 SVGAGI. The trim removed 9 bases at V and 4 bases at J, leaving 9 bases unmatched. CDR3 length: 13 residues. The CDR3 protein is CASTTGAPYEQYF. CDR3 coding DNA: TGTGCCAGTACCACAGGGGCTCCTTACGAGCAGTACTTC.

V usage is TRBV5-1 and J usage is TRBJ1-1; TRBD1 matches at 7 bases. Germline V CDR1 and CDR2: SGHRS, YFSETQ. The CDR3 sequence is 14 residues long. Trimming cost V 4 bases and J 4 bases; bases outside gene matches: 7. Here the CDR3 reads CASSTGQVGTEAFF. The CDR3 region has the DNA TGCGCCAGCAGCACAGGACAGGTCGGCACTGAAGCTTTCTTT. Drawing the rest from reference TRBV5-1 and TRBJ1-1, the complete variable domain is KAGVTQTPRYLIKTRGQQVTLSCSPISGHRSVSWYQQTPGQGLQFLFEYFSETQRNKGNFPGRFSGRQFSNSRSEMNVSTLELGDSALYLCASSTGQVGTEAFFGQGTRLTVV.

This chain links TRBV10-3 with TRBJ2-3; TRBD1 agrees at 9 bases. The CDR3 spans 14 residues. CDR1 is ENHRY and CDR2 is SYGVKD in the germline V gene. V shed 6 bases, J shed 5 bases, and the junction held 6 bases outside the gene matches. This CDR3 is CAISGRDRVDTQYF. CDR3 DNA: TGTGCCATCAGCGGCCGGGACAGGGTAGATACGCAGTATTTT.

The chain carries TRBV2 and TRBJ2-4; D is unclear. With 7 bases removed from V and 8 bases from J, the gap between germline ends came to 9 bases. Looked up from germline, CDR1 is SNHLY and CDR2 is FYNNEI. The CDR3 is 11 residues long. CDR3 amino acids: CASTPGDIQYF. DNA for the CDR3: TGTGCCAGCACGCCTGGGGACATTCAGTACTTC. Drawing the rest from reference TRBV2 and TRBJ2-4, the complete variable domain is EPEVTQTPSHQVTQMGQEVILRCVPISNHLYFYWYRQILGQKVEFLVSFYNNEISEKSEIFDDQFSVERPDGSNFTLKIRSTKLEDSAMYFCASTPGDIQYFGAGTRLSVL.

V gene TRBV7-8 combines with J gene TRBJ2-1; 12 positions agree with TRBD2. The germline V gene has CDR1 SGHVS and CDR2 FQNEAQ. Germline trimming cut 4 bases from V and 15 bases from J; bases unmatched to any gene: 7. The CDR3 consists of 13 residues. CDR3 protein: CASSSGLAGPPFF. The CDR3 DNA is TGTGCCAGCAGCTCGGGACTAGCGGGCCCCCCGTTCTTC. Using reference TRBV7-8 and TRBJ2-1 for the parts outside the CDR3, the full variable domain is GAGVSQSPRYKVAKRGQDVALRCDPISGHVSLFWYQQALGQGPEFLTYFQNEAQLDKSGLPSDRFFAERPEGSVSTLKIQRTQQEDSAVYLCASSSGLAGPPFFGPGTRLTVL.

The gene calls are TRBV11-2 and TRBJ2-1; TRBD2 agrees at 7 bases. The CDR3 is 15 amino acids. Losses at the gene ends were 0 bases for V and 3 bases for J; bases not matched to a gene: 2. The germline gives CDR1 SGHAT, CDR2 FQNNGV. CDR3 nucleotide sequence: TGTGCCAGCAGCTTAGATGCGGGGGACTACAATGAGCAGTTCTTC. It is translated as CASSLDAGDYNEQFF.

The chain recombines TRBV11-2 with TRBJ2-3; D is undetermined. Germline V lookup: CDR1 SGHAT, CDR2 FQNNGV. There are 14 residues in the CDR3. V was cut by 5 bases and J by 7 bases, with 16 bases left in between. Here the CDR3 DNA reads TGTGCCAGCAGCCCTAACCCGGGCATGAATACGCAGTATTTT. Protein sequence: CASSPNPGMNTQYF.

This chain connects TRBV6-5 to TRBJ1-2; no firm D call. Germline loops: CDR1 MNHEY, CDR2 SVGAGI. V shed 2 bases and J shed 0 bases, with 13 bases lying between them. The CDR3 is 16 residues long. In nucleotides, the CDR3 is TGTGCCAGCAGTTACCTTGTCTCGGCAGCTAACTATGGCTACACCTTC. Its translation is CASSYLVSAANYGYTF.

V gene TRBV6-6 combines with J gene TRBJ1-5, with D hard to call. V was cut by 0 bases and J by 3 bases, with 9 bases left in between. This CDR3 spans 15 amino acids. Germline V gene data show CDR1 as MNHNY and CDR2 as SVGAGI (reference sequence). The CDR3 nucleotides read TGTGCCAGCAGTTACTCCCGGAGGGACAATCAGCCCCAGCATTTT. Encoded protein: CASSYSRRDNQPQHF.

The table lists this clone with a few counts. This chain uses TRBV5-1 with TRBJ2-2; 9 bases line up with TRBD1. Trimming removed 1 base from V and 5 bases from J; junction bases left unmatched: 6. Looked up from germline, CDR1 is SGHRS and CDR2 is YFSETQ. CDR3 length: 16 residues. Here the CDR3 DNA reads TGCGCCAGCAGCTTGTCGACAGGGGGAAGGACCGGGGAGCTGTTTTTT. Translation: CASSLSTGGRTGELFF.

This clone was recorded a few times. The chain links TRBV29-1 to TRBJ1-1; perhaps TRBD1 as D (6 bases). Trimming cost V 2 bases and J 1 base, with 8 bases left between them. The germline V gene encodes CDR1 SQVTM and CDR2 ANQGSEA. The CDR3 spans 13 residues. The CDR3 loop reads CSVETQGNTEAFF. The CDR3 DNA follows: TGCAGCGTTGAAACACAGGGGAACACTGAAGCTTTCTTT.

This clone was seen only a few times. The chain is built from TRBV28 and TRBJ2-5; TRBD1 matches 8 bases. V gave up 3 bases and J gave up 4 bases; unmatched junction bases: 4. CDR1 is MDHEN, CDR2 SYDVKM, per germline. CDR3 size: 14 residues. CDR3 nucleotides: TGTGCCAGCAGTTTGTCAGACAGGGGAGAGACCCAGTACTTC. Translating gives CASSLSDRGETQYF.

This clone was counted once. The V and J genes are TRBV15 and TRBJ1-3; D gene uncertain. This CDR3 spans 16 amino acids. V gave up 0 bases and J gave up 1 base, with 10 bases separating them. Germline assignment: CDR1 LNHNV and CDR2 YYDKDF (reference sequence). CDR3 nucleotide sequence: TGTGCCACCAGCAGAGATCGGGGTATATCTGGAAACACCATATATTTT. Amino acids: CATSRDRGISGNTIYF.

This chain uses TRBV19 with TRBJ1-2; D is possibly TRBD1 (6 bases). The CDR3 is 13 residues long. Between the trimmed V and J ends, which lost 4 bases and 8 bases, there was a span of 14 bases. Germline CDR1 reads LNHDA; CDR2 reads SQIVND (reference sequence). CDR3 nucleotides: TGTGCCAGTAGTACCCGTGAAGGGGGGGGCTACACCTTC. Translation gives CASSTREGGGYTF.